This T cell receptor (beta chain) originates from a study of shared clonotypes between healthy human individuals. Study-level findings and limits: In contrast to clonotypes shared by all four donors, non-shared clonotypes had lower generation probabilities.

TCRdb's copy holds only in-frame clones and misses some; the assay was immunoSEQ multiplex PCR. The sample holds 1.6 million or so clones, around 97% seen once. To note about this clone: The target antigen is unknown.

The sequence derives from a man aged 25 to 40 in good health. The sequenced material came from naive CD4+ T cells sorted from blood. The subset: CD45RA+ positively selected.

The CDR3 DNA reads as TGCGCCAGCAGCTCCGGGACTAGCGGGAGCGATGAGCAGTTCTTC. This translates into CASSSGTSGSDEQFF. V gene TRBV5-1 combines with J gene TRBJ2-1; 14 bases match TRBD2. The CDR3 is 15 residues long. Unmatched junction bases numbered 4, after V lost 3 bases and J lost 8 bases. Germline-derived CDR1 and CDR2 are SGHRS and YFSETQ.